Here is one TCR beta chain with its context. Its antigen is not yet known. No qualities accompany the bases; no much larger clone lies one base away. Per the germline V gene, SNHLY is the CDR1 and FYNNEI is the CDR2. From cysteine to phenylalanine, the CDR3 is 14 amino acids long. The only DNA kept is the CDR3, 42 bases in frame from the first base. The V end loses 8 bases and the J end loses 2 bases, and a stretch of 16 bases separates them. The method was RT-PCR. This sample was sequenced with a NextSeq 550. The raw public reads went through TCRdb reprocessing: fastp at Q25, MiXCR clone calling, in-frame beta chains kept. One record per CDR3 amino acid sequence lists the most common genes and DNA. This sample has roughly 200,000 distinct CDR3 sequences in its table, and around two fifths of those were observed once. The ten largest clonotypes hold approximately 10% of the sample. The data originate from a study of patients and donors after allogeneic stem cell transplantation (dated by TCRdb to 2019 to 2021).

This receptor was taken from a human donor who was either an allogeneic HSCT recipient or a stem cell or donor lymphocyte infusion donor (not recorded which). It is not recorded whose cells these are; they may come from a transplant donor. Recombination linked TRBV2 to TRBJ2-7, with TRBD2 tentatively as D gene (6 bases match). Sequences were obtained from blood, either unsorted or a sorted T cell fraction (not recorded which). The DNA sequence is TGTGCCAGCCAGCGGGCGGGGAGAACCTACGAGCAGTACTTC. Its translation reads: CASQRAGRTYEQYF.